The 22 T cell receptor beta chains below all came from one sample that was sequenced in a study of Tregs in tolerant kidney transplant recipients. TCRdb keeps only in-frame clones here, not all; method: immunoSEQ multiplex PCR. The ten most abundant clones cover less than 7% of a sample with several thousand clones. Mixed chimerism was transient after nonmyeloablative marrow transplants from related graft donors. The source material was CD4+ T cells from blood (PBMCs), sampled 6 months after the transplant. These receptors were taken from a human patient who received a combined kidney and bone marrow transplant. The T cells may partly be graft donor cells.

As to this clone: Read sequence stops 3 residues before the CDR3 end, and the germline J gene provides the missing end. This sequence joins TRBV18 and TRBJ2-7; D is possibly TRBD2 (6 bases). This CDR3 contains 14 residues. V was clipped by 3 bases and J by 4 bases, with 13 bases between them. Germline CDR1 reads KGHSH; CDR2 reads LQKENI. CDR3 bases read: TGTGCCAGCTCACCTAGGGGACGGGGGTACGAG. It yields the protein CASSPRGRGYE. The CDR3 in its entirety is CASSPRGRGYEQYF.

As concerns this clone: The read falls 3 residues short of the CDR3 end, and the missing part is taken from the germline J gene. This chain links TRBV2 with TRBJ2-2; TRBD1 agrees at 9 bases. The CDR3 extends over 13 amino acids. The germline V gene has CDR1 SNHLY and CDR2 FYNNEI. V was pared by 7 bases and J by 6 bases, with 3 bases of the junction left unmatched. The CDR3 spells CASMTGGPGELFF. CDR3 DNA, as far as it was read: TGTGCCAGCATGACAGGGGGACCCGGGGAG.

With respect to this clone: The read ends 3 residues before the CDR3 terminus; that terminus is restored from the germline J gene. The chain couples TRBV19 to TRBJ2-5, with TRBD1 identical over 8 bases. The CDR3 length is 13 residues. Per the germline V gene, CDR1 is LNHDA and CDR2 is SQIVND (reference sequence). V shed 7 bases and J 4 bases; nucleotides not matched to a gene: 5. CDR3 bases read: TGTGCCAGTAAAACTACAGGGGGAGAGACC. Translation: CASKTTGGET. The CDR3 in its entirety is CASKTTGGETQYF.

As concerns this clone: The read terminates 3 residues ahead of where the CDR3 ends, so the germline J gene completes it. The chain carries TRBV11-2 and TRBJ2-1, with 10 bases fitting TRBD1. With V trimmed by 1 base and J by 5 bases, 2 bases remained unmatched. CDR3 length equals 15 residues. Germline V gene lookup returns CDR1 SGHAT and CDR2 FQNNGV. CDR3 amino acids: CASSLGQGAHNEQFF. The DNA read from the CDR3 is TGTGCCAGCAGCTTAGGACAGGGGGCCCACAATGAG.

Remarks on this clone: The observed sequence ends 3 residues before the CDR3 terminus, with the missing tail filled in from the germline J gene. The V gene is TRBV28, the J gene TRBJ1-2; 7 bases agree with TRBD1. V was pared by 2 bases and J by 7 bases, with 4 bases of the junction left unmatched. This CDR3 has 13 amino acids. Germline V lookup: CDR1 MDHEN, CDR2 SYDVKM. The chain's CDR3 is CASSLDRDGGYTF. CDR3 DNA (partial): TGTGCCAGCAGTTTAGACAGGGATGGTGGC.

A remark on this clone: The read ends 3 residues early relative to the CDR3; the germline J gene fills the gap. The gene calls are TRBV29-1 and TRBJ1-2; D perhaps matches TRBD1 (6 bases). V dropped 5 bases and J dropped 3 bases, with 13 bases sitting between them. The CDR3 has 13 residues. The germline gives CDR1 SQVTM, CDR2 ANQGSEA. The CDR3 is CSVNTKGDYGYTF. Partial CDR3 DNA: TGCAGCGTTAATACCAAGGGGGACTATGGC.

With respect to this clone: The CDR3 end is not reached by the read, which stops 3 residues before it; the germline J gene fills it in. The rearrangement uses TRBV2 and TRBJ2-1; tentatively, D is TRBD1 (5 bases). This CDR3 has 13 residues. V was trimmed by 5 bases and J by 7 bases, leaving 12 bases between them. From germline, CDR1 is SNHLY and CDR2 FYNNEI. The CDR3 DNA, read in part, is TGTGCCAGCAGTATCAGCTACAGGAATGAG. This codes for CASSISYRNE. The CDR3, in full, reads CASSISYRNEQFF.

On this clone itself: The DNA ends 3 residues before the CDR3 does, and the rest of the CDR3 is filled in from the germline J gene. The J gene is TRBJ2-7, the V gene TRBV18, with a tentative D call TRBD1 (6 bases). Germline loops: CDR1 KGHSH, CDR2 LQKENI. The V end was cut by 3 bases, the J end by 3 bases, with 6 bases between. This CDR3 is 12 amino acids long. CDR3 amino acids: CASSPTGYEQYF. The part of the CDR3 DNA that was read is TGTGCCAGCTCACCGACAGGCTACGAG.

For this clone: The read terminates 3 residues ahead of where the CDR3 ends, so the germline J gene completes it. The chain has TRBV12-3 or TRBV12-4 and TRBJ2-5, with 9 bases aligning to TRBD1. The CDR3 spans 15 residues. V dropped 6 bases and J dropped 4; count of bases not matched to a gene: 9. The sequenced part of the CDR3 DNA is TGTGCCAGCAGCCGATACAGGGGGCCAGGAGAGACC. It translates to CASSRYRGPGET. The entire CDR3 protein reads CASSRYRGPGETQYF.

For this clone: The DNA ends 3 residues before the CDR3 does, and the rest of the CDR3 is filled in from the germline J gene. V is TRBV7-6 and J is TRBJ1-2, with D possibly being TRBD1 (5 bases). Germline loops: CDR1 SGHVS, CDR2 FNYEAQ. This CDR3 contains 13 residues. This CDR3 is CASSLEAGRGYTF. Partial CDR3 DNA: TGTGCCAGCAGCTTAGAAGCAGGGCGAGGC.

This clone registers medium-sized by frequency. The CDR3 end is not reached by the read, which stops 3 residues before it; the germline J gene fills it in. The chain combines TRBV15 with TRBJ1-5, with a tentative D call TRBD1 (6 bases). Germline values: CDR1 LNHNV, CDR2 YYDKDF (reference sequence). V lost 5 bases, J lost 5 bases, and 13 bases lay in between. This CDR3 is built from 14 residues. Partial CDR3 DNA: TGTGCCACCAGCCGACCTGACAGGTATCAGCCC. It translates to CATSRPDRYQP. The whole CDR3 region reads CATSRPDRYQPQHF.

A word on this clone: The observed sequence ends 3 residues before the CDR3 terminus, with the missing tail filled in from the germline J gene. This chain connects TRBV5-4 to TRBJ2-2, with unresolved D. V was trimmed by 0 bases and J by 0 bases, leaving 9 bases between them. The CDR3 is 16 residues long. Germline V lookup: CDR1 SGHNT, CDR2 YYREEE (reference sequence). The CDR3 bases that were read are TGTGCCAGCAGCTTGGACGTCAGCGCGAACACCGGGGAG. This sequence encodes CASSLDVSANTGE. The complete CDR3 protein is CASSLDVSANTGELFF. Supplemented by reference TRBV5-4 and TRBJ2-2, the full variable domain reads ETGVTQSPTHLIKTRGQQVTLRCSSQSGHNTVSWYQQALGQGPQFIFQYYREEENGRGNFPPRFSGLQFPNYSSELNVNALELDDSALYLCASSLDVSANTGELFFGEGSRLTVL.

Concerning this clone: Read coverage stops 3 residues before the CDR3 terminus; the germline J gene supplies the remainder. The chain has TRBV20-1 and TRBJ1-4; 11 nucleotides agree with TRBD1. V lost 7 bases, J lost 8 bases, and 9 bases stayed unmatched. This CDR3 comprises 14 residues. Germline assignment: CDR1 DFQATT and CDR2 SNEGSKA (reference sequence). The CDR3 sequence: CSVRPGTGGEKLFF. The part of the CDR3 DNA that was read is TGCAGTGTCCGACCAGGGACAGGGGGAGAAAAA.

On this clone itself: The read ends 3 residues before the CDR3 terminus; that terminus is restored from the germline J gene. The V and J genes are TRBV19 and TRBJ1-1; 8 bases fit TRBD1. The V and J ends lost 5 bases and 5 bases, in that order; junction bases with no gene match: 7. CDR1 and CDR2 (germline): LNHDA, SQIVND (reference sequence). The CDR3 has 14 amino acids. The sequenced CDR3 bases are TGTGCCAGTAGTCTGGACAGGGAAAGGACTGAA. As protein: CASSLDRERTE. From start to end, the CDR3 is CASSLDRERTEAFF.

Concerning this clone: From the germline J gene comes the end of the CDR3, since the read stops 3 residues before it. The chain combines TRBV5-1 with TRBJ2-5; 9 nucleotides match TRBD2. Germline CDR1 SGHRS, CDR2 YFSETQ. V was pared by 3 bases and J by 1 base, with 4 bases of the junction left unmatched. This CDR3 region has 15 residues. CDR3 protein: CASSSAGGPQETQYF. CDR3 DNA, as far as it was read: TGCGCCAGCAGCTCGGCGGGAGGGCCCCAAGAGACC.

As to this clone: The read halts 3 residues ahead of the CDR3 end, with the missing end drawn from the germline J gene. V usage is TRBV12-3 or TRBV12-4 and J usage is TRBJ2-5; D is uncertain. This CDR3 comprises 13 residues. Trimming removed 1 base at V and 5 bases at J, with 8 bases between. The CDR3 loop is CASSLEARETQYF. The DNA read from the CDR3 is TGTGCCAGCAGTTTAGAGGCAAGGGAGACC.

A note on this clone: The read terminates 3 residues before the CDR3 end, so the remaining end is supplied by the germline J gene. The V and J genes are TRBV3-1 (or the pseudogene TRBV3-2) and TRBJ1-2, with 7 positions matching TRBD1. The V segment lost 2 bases and the J segment 1 base; nucleotides outside the gene matches: 1. CDR3 length: 14 amino acids. Germline assignment: CDR1 LGHDT and CDR2 YNNKEL (reference sequence). The CDR3 is CASSQHRGNYGYTF. Partial CDR3 DNA: TGTGCCAGCAGCCAACACAGGGGTAACTATGGC.

With respect to this clone: The read ends 3 residues shy of where the CDR3 ends; the end is completed using the germline J gene. The chain couples TRBV7-9 to TRBJ2-7, with 12 bases fitting TRBD2. J gave up 1 base and V 5 bases, and 3 bases lay outside the gene matches. The CDR3 has 15 residues. Germline CDR1 SEHNR, CDR2 FQNEAQ (reference sequence). Partial CDR3 DNA: TGTGCCAGCAGCCGTGGACTAGCGGGGTCCTACGAG. It codes for CASSRGLAGSYE. The CDR3 in full is CASSRGLAGSYEQYF.

Judged by frequency, this clone is medium-sized. The sequence runs out 3 residues before the end of the CDR3; the remainder is reconstructed from the germline J gene. J is TRBJ1-1 and V is TRBV6-1; D gene ambiguous. Trimming shortened V by 4 bases and J by 0 bases, and 9 bases separated the two germline ends. The germline V gene has CDR1 MNHNS and CDR2 SASEGT. CDR3 length: 14 amino acids. The CDR3 protein is CASSGGELNTEAFF. The sequenced CDR3 bases are TGTGCCAGCAGTGGCGGAGAGCTGAACACTGAA.

By frequency, this clone registers medium-sized. Sequencing ends 3 residues short of the CDR3 end; the germline J gene provides the rest. The chain combines TRBV5-1 with TRBJ2-3; maybe TRBD2 (7 bases). From germline, CDR1 is SGHRS and CDR2 YFSETQ. This CDR3 spans 17 amino acids. V gave up 4 bases and J gave up 5 bases, with 23 bases separating them. CDR3 DNA, as far as it was read: TGCGCCAGCAGCCGCGCCTATACAGGAGGGGGGGAAGATACG. Protein product: CASSRAYTGGGEDT. The full-length CDR3 reads as CASSRAYTGGGEDTQYF.

CDR3 DNA, as far as it was read: TGCAGTGCCCCCGGTAACTATGGC. Its translation is CSAPGNYG. The full CDR3 protein is CSAPGNYGYTF. This chain links TRBV20-1 with TRBJ1-2; D gene unclear. Coverage ceases 3 residues before the CDR3 finishes, and the germline J gene fills in the end. The CDR3 runs to 11 residues. CDR1 is DFQATT, CDR2 SNEGSKA, per germline (reference sequence). V was shortened by 6 bases and J by 1 base, with 6 bases between the two germline ends.

In the case of this clone: The CDR3 end lies 3 residues beyond the end of the read and is filled in from the germline J gene. The chain uses TRBV5-4 and TRBJ1-2; 7 positions match TRBD1. Germline V gene data show CDR1 as SGHNT and CDR2 as YYREEE (reference sequence). The junction had 9 bases not matched to a gene; V was cut back by 5 bases and J by 2 bases. This CDR3 spans 15 amino acids. The CDR3 loop is CASRIPGQSNYGYTF. The CDR3 bases that were read are TGTGCCAGCAGGATCCCGGGACAGTCAAACTATGGC.